Presented here are 30 T cell receptor beta chains from one specimen sequenced in a study of control samples from healthy donors and cancer patients. Libraries were prepared by immunoSEQ multiplex PCR; TCRdb keeps only in-frame clonotypes and omits some of them. The sample consists of 140,000 to 150,000 clones, 80% to 95% of them appearing once. The sequencing input was blood. The receptors derive from a man between 18 and 29 years old in good health.

The chain has TRBV7-2 and TRBJ2-7, with D hard to call. Gene TRBJ2-5 matches the end of the DNA better, so the J call may be wrong. This CDR3 has 14 residues. Germline loops: CDR1 SGHTA, CDR2 FQGNSA. The CDR3: CASSPASRQETQYF. The DNA of the CDR3 is TGTGCCAGCAGCCCAGCCAGCAGGCAAGAGACCCAGTACTTC.

The genes are TRBV27 and TRBJ1-2; D is possibly TRBD1 (6 bases). V was clipped by 6 bases and J by 8 bases, with 22 bases between them. The CDR3 has 15 residues. Germline lookup yields CDR1 MNHEY and CDR2 SMNVEV (reference sequence). The chain's CDR3 is CASSVTGFPFEGYTF. In DNA, the CDR3 is TGTGCCAGCAGCGTAACAGGGTTTCCCTTTGAAGGCTACACCTTC.

This clone was seen a handful of times. The chain has TRBV15 and TRBJ1-3; no firm D call. The V gene lost 5 bases and the J gene lost 4 bases, with 9 bases spanning the gap. Per germline, CDR1 LNHNV and CDR2 YYDKDF (reference sequence). This CDR3 has 13 amino acids. CDR3 nucleotides: TGTGCCACCAGCGAGGGTTTCGGAAACACCATATATTTT. This encodes CATSEGFGNTIYF.

For the CDR3, the DNA is TGTGCCAGCAGCTTTCGGACTAGCGGGAGTGTGACCGGGGAGCTGTTTTTT. Translating gives CASSFRTSGSVTGELFF. V is TRBV13 and J is TRBJ2-2; 13 bases agree with TRBD2. V trimming: 3 bases; J trimming: 5 bases; junction bases outside the gene matches: 6. The CDR3 totals 17 residues. Germline V gene lookup returns CDR1 PRHDT and CDR2 FYEKMQ (reference sequence).

The rearrangement uses TRBV19 and TRBJ2-7; the D gene is possibly TRBD1 (5 bases). V was pared by 5 bases and J by 0 bases, with 14 bases between. The CDR3 contains 15 residues. Germline V CDR1 and CDR2: LNHDA, SQIVND (reference sequence). CDR3: CASSHRGVSSYEQYF. As DNA, the CDR3 is TGTGCCAGTAGTCATAGGGGCGTTTCCTCCTACGAGCAGTACTTC.

This chain links TRBV7-9 with TRBJ1-2; D not resolved. From germline, CDR1 is SEHNR and CDR2 FQNEAQ (reference sequence). V was clipped by 2 bases and J by 5 bases, with 12 bases between them. This CDR3 is built from 14 residues. The CDR3 spells CASSLISGSYGYTF. The CDR3 region has the DNA TGTGCCAGCAGCTTAATCTCAGGTTCTTATGGCTACACCTTC.

CDR3 nucleotide sequence: TGCAGCGTTGAAATTATAGGGGCCGGAGATACGCAGTATTTT. Translating gives CSVEIIGAGDTQYF. V and J are TRBV29-1 and TRBJ2-3, with a tentative D call TRBD1 (5 bases). With 2 bases removed from V and 5 bases from J, the gap between germline ends came to 14 bases. Germline CDR1 and CDR2: SQVTM and ANQGSEA. CDR3 length: 14 amino acids.

V gene TRBV11-2 combines with J gene TRBJ1-5, with unresolved D. The V gene lost 0 bases and the J gene lost 8 bases, with 8 bases spanning the gap. The germline V gene has CDR1 SGHAT and CDR2 FQNNGV. The CDR3 totals 13 residues. The CDR3 spells CASSLEGWEPQHF. The CDR3 coding sequence is TGTGCCAGCAGCTTAGAGGGTTGGGAGCCCCAGCATTTT.

CDR3 in amino acids: CASSQVGTDTQYF. CDR3 coding DNA: TGCGCCAGCAGCCAAGTGGGGACAGATACGCAGTATTTT. This chain uses TRBV4-3 with TRBJ2-3; D call uncertain. V was clipped by 1 base and J by 3 bases, with 5 bases between them. Germline V lookup: CDR1 LGHNA, CDR2 YSLEER. This CDR3 contains 13 residues.

CDR3 in DNA: TGTGCCAGCAGTTACTCGAGACAGGGTCTGGGCTACACCTTC. It is translated as CASSYSRQGLGYTF. The V call is TRBV6-5, the J call TRBJ1-2; 7 bases are shared with TRBD1. From germline, CDR1 is MNHEY and CDR2 SVGAGI. V was clipped by 0 bases and J by 8 bases; unmatched bases: 6. The CDR3 consists of 14 residues.

The gene calls are TRBV28 and TRBJ1-5; D not certain. The CDR3 is 14 amino acids. Germline loops: CDR1 MDHEN, CDR2 SYDVKM. Trimming removed 6 bases at V and 0 bases at J, with 9 bases between. Here the CDR3 reads CASRPLYSNQPQHF. The CDR3 coding sequence is TGTGCCAGCAGGCCTCTGTATAGCAATCAGCCCCAGCATTTT.

The genes are TRBV6-1 and TRBJ2-1; no reliable D call. Looked up from germline, CDR1 is MNHNS and CDR2 is SASEGT. CDR3 size: 15 residues. V gave up 0 bases and J gave up 7 bases, with 13 bases separating them. The CDR3 DNA follows: TGTGCCAGCAGTGAAGCCGGCCTAGGTAGTAATGAGCAGTTCTTC. Translated, it gives CASSEAGLGSNEQFF.

The chain couples TRBV5-6 to TRBJ1-1; no clear D gene. Germline CDR1 SGHDT, CDR2 YYEEEE. V was pared by 2 bases and J by 1 base, with 9 bases between. The CDR3 loop spans 14 amino acids. The CDR3 protein is CASSFGVPNTEAFF. The CDR3 nucleotides read TGTGCCAGCAGCTTTGGGGTCCCGAACACTGAAGCTTTCTTT.

The chain uses TRBV11-2 and TRBJ2-7; no firm D call. The germline V and J ends were trimmed by 6 bases and 5 bases, with 14 bases remaining between them. Germline V gene data show CDR1 as SGHAT and CDR2 as FQNNGV. The CDR3 covers 13 residues. The CDR3 sequence is CASRIIGIHEQYF. The DNA of the CDR3 is TGTGCCAGCAGGATAATAGGTATCCACGAGCAGTACTTC.

The V and J genes are TRBV7-3 and TRBJ2-7; 9 nucleotides agree with TRBD2. CDR3 length: 14 amino acids. Germline CDR1 SGHTA, CDR2 FQGTGA. V lost 2 bases to trimming and J lost 5 bases; unmatched junction nucleotides: 4. CDR3 sequence (DNA): TGTGCCAGCAGCTTAGGCGGGAGGGCGAACGAGCAGTACTTC. Encoded protein: CASSLGGRANEQYF.

The V and J genes are TRBV19 and TRBJ1-2, with 7 bases that match TRBD1. The V gene end was trimmed by 7 bases and the J gene end by 3 bases; junction bases not matched to a gene: 11. In germline, CDR1 is LNHDA, CDR2 SQIVND (reference sequence). CDR3 length: 15 residues. Written as DNA, the CDR3 is TGTGCCAGTATCACCCCAGCGGGGACAGACTATGGCTACACCTTC. Amino acid sequence: CASITPAGTDYGYTF.

This sequence joins TRBV30 and TRBJ2-7; D assignment may be TRBD1 or TRBD2 (5 bases each). Germline V gene sequence: CDR1 GTSNPN, CDR2 SVGIG (reference sequence). CDR3 length: 13 amino acids. Between the trimmed V and J ends, which lost 3 bases and 5 bases, there was a span of 14 bases. This CDR3 is CAWRTWRGDEQYF. CDR3 bases: TGTGCCTGGAGGACCTGGAGAGGGGACGAGCAGTACTTC.

The gene calls are TRBV6-5 and TRBJ1-1, with D maybe TRBD1 (5 bases). The V gene lost 4 bases and the J gene lost 5 bases, with 14 bases spanning the gap. Germline assignment: CDR1 MNHEY and CDR2 SVGAGI. The CDR3 contains 14 residues. CDR3: CASSFQGSRTEAFF. In nucleotides, the CDR3 is TGTGCCAGCAGTTTCCAGGGTAGTCGAACTGAAGCTTTCTTT.

The genes are TRBV7-9 and TRBJ1-5, with 8 nucleotides matching TRBD1. CDR3 length equals 19 residues. CDR1 and CDR2 (germline): SEHNR, FQNEAQ (reference sequence). The junction had 18 bases not matched to a gene; V was cut back by 5 bases and J by 3 bases. This CDR3 reads CASSPILEVTGGYNQPQHF. Written as DNA, the CDR3 is TGTGCCAGCAGCCCTATCTTAGAAGTTACAGGGGGTTACAATCAGCCCCAGCATTTT. The entire variable domain, with the rest obtained from reference TRBV7-9 and TRBJ1-5, is as follows: DTGVSQNPRHKITKRGQNVTFRCDPISEHNRLYWYRQTLGQGPEFLTYFQNEAQLEKSRLLSDRFSAERPKGSFSTLEIQRTEQGDSAMYLCASSPILEVTGGYNQPQHFGDGTRLSIL.

Here the CDR3 DNA reads TGCGCCAGCAGCGTAGGGGCAGGCTCCTCTAATGAAAAACTGTTTTTT. Translation gives CASSVGAGSSNEKLFF. This chain links TRBV5-1 with TRBJ1-4, with a weak D call TRBD1 (5 bases). From germline, CDR1 is SGHRS and CDR2 YFSETQ. Trimming shortened V by 4 bases and J by 3 bases, and 16 bases separated the two germline ends. This CDR3 has 16 amino acids. The variable domain in full, completed from reference TRBV5-1 and TRBJ1-4, reads KAGVTQTPRYLIKTRGQQVTLSCSPISGHRSVSWYQQTPGQGLQFLFEYFSETQRNKGNFPGRFSGRQFSNSRSEMNVSTLELGDSALYLCASSVGAGSSNEKLFFGSGTQLSVL.

The chain joins TRBV3-1 (or the pseudogene TRBV3-2) to TRBJ1-1; D may be TRBD1 (5 bases). V was pared by 4 bases and J by 2 bases, with 17 bases between. In germline, CDR1 is LGHDT, CDR2 YNNKEL (reference sequence). This CDR3 has 16 amino acids. The CDR3 sequence: CASSPTAFRGNTEAFF. As DNA, the CDR3 is TGTGCCAGCAGCCCGACAGCGTTTCGAGGAAACACTGAAGCTTTCTTT.

The J gene is TRBJ2-6, the V gene TRBV5-4, with D uncertain. This CDR3 region has 16 residues. The ends were cut back, 1 base at V and 1 base at J, with 9 bases in the middle. The germline gives CDR1 SGHNT, CDR2 YYREEE (reference sequence). The CDR3 spells CASSLIWSSGANVLTF. CDR3 DNA: TGTGCCAGCAGCTTGATTTGGTCGTCTGGGGCCAACGTCCTGACTTTC.

This clone was detected only once. This chain joins TRBV19 and TRBJ2-1; D uncertain. Germline values: CDR1 LNHDA, CDR2 SQIVND (reference sequence). V was cut by 3 bases and J by 0 bases, with 9 bases left in between. The CDR3 sequence is 15 residues long. Here the CDR3 DNA reads TGTGCCAGTAGTATGGGCGACCCCTCCTACAATGAGCAGTTCTTC. Translated: CASSMGDPSYNEQFF. The full variable domain, rest sourced from reference TRBV19 and TRBJ2-1, is DGGITQSPKYLFRKEGQNVTLSCEQNLNHDAMYWYRQDPGQGLRLIYYSQIVNDFQKGDIAEGYSVSREKKESFPLTVTSAQKNPTAFYLCASSMGDPSYNEQFFGPGTRLTVL.

The chain recombines TRBV18 with TRBJ1-6; 7 bases align to TRBD1. CDR3 length: 14 residues. The J segment lost 10 bases and the V segment lost 6 bases, leaving 9 bases of the junction unmatched. The germline gives CDR1 KGHSH, CDR2 LQKENI. The CDR3 nucleotides are TGTGCCAGCTCGCTCGGGACAGTGAACTCACCCCTCCACTTT. Its protein is CASSLGTVNSPLHF.

The V and J genes are TRBV7-9 and TRBJ1-5, with D unclear. Trimming cost V 2 bases and J 0 bases, with 5 bases left between them. CDR1 is SEHNR and CDR2 is FQNEAQ in the germline V gene (reference sequence). There are 14 residues in the CDR3. CDR3 coding DNA: TGTGCCAGCAGCTTATGGGATAGCAATCAGCCCCAGCATTTT. Translating it yields CASSLWDSNQPQHF.

CDR3 DNA sequence: TGTGCCAGCATGGAGGGTACTGGGGCCAACGTCCTGACTTTC. It codes for CASMEGTGANVLTF. This chain connects TRBV3-1 (or the pseudogene TRBV3-2) to TRBJ2-6; D is perhaps TRBD2 (6 bases). Germline CDR1 is LGHDT and CDR2 is YNNKEL (reference sequence). With 7 bases removed from V and 2 bases from J, the gap between germline ends came to 9 bases. This CDR3 region has 14 residues.

The chain links TRBV25-1 to TRBJ1-5; D not resolved. Trimming pared 6 bases from V and 4 bases from J, leaving 10 bases between. The germline V gene has CDR1 MGHDK and CDR2 SYGVNS. The CDR3 is made up of 13 amino acids. The DNA of the CDR3 is TGTGCCAGCAGCGCGGGCCCAAATCAGCCCCAGCATTTT. Translating gives CASSAGPNQPQHF.

The rearrangement links TRBV11-2 to TRBJ2-7, with 8 bases fitting TRBD1. The ends lost 4 bases at V and 5 bases at J; junction bases unmatched: 16. CDR3 length: 17 residues. From germline, CDR1 is SGHAT and CDR2 FQNNGV. As DNA, the CDR3 is TGTGCCAGCAGCTCCACTCGCCGAAGCGACAGGGGCCACGAGCAGTACTTC. Protein product: CASSSTRRSDRGHEQYF.

This chain connects TRBV11-2 to TRBJ2-7; D not certain. Germline assignment: CDR1 SGHAT and CDR2 FQNNGV. V lost 5 bases to trimming and J lost 2 bases, with 19 bases between them. This CDR3 comprises 16 residues. The CDR3 sequence is CASSPVPPGHPYEQYF. CDR3 in DNA: TGTGCCAGCAGCCCAGTACCGCCGGGCCATCCCTACGAGCAGTACTTC.

The chain employs TRBV3-1 (or the pseudogene TRBV3-2) and TRBJ2-5, with D unresolved. V lost 2 bases, J lost 3 bases, and 16 bases lay in between. The CDR3 length is 16 residues. The germline V gene has CDR1 LGHDT and CDR2 YNNKEL (reference sequence). The CDR3 region is CASSQYWDGREETQYF. In DNA, the CDR3 is TGTGCCAGCAGCCAATACTGGGATGGAAGGGAAGAGACCCAGTACTTC.